This TCR beta chain stems from a study of control samples from healthy donors and cancer patients. Clones were sequenced by immunoSEQ multiplex PCR, and TCRdb holds only the in-frame ones, with some missing. Of roughly 69,000 clones in the sample, 70% to 90% were seen once. The CDR3 loop spans 16 amino acids. Germline V gene data show CDR1 as LGHNA and CDR2 as YNFKEQ. The ends lost 1 base at V and 5 bases at J; junction bases unmatched: 6. The chain couples TRBV4-2 to TRBJ2-3, with 10 bases aligning to TRBD1. Sequences were obtained from PBMCs. This sequence was found in a woman aged 45-65 years with head and neck cancer. The CDR3 DNA reads TGTGCCAGCAGCCAAGGTGACAGGGGGCGAGTAGATACGCAGTATTTT. Encoded protein: CASSQGDRGRVDTQYF.